This T cell receptor (beta chain) was recorded in a study of metastatic and nonmetastatic thyroid tumors. Across the whole study: The study looked at repertoires side by side in blood and in tumor or nodule tissue from malignant and benign thyroid patients. The study, taken as a whole, reports: Reportedly, malignant thyroid tumors had significantly higher TCR beta diversity than benign nodules, in blood and tumor.

Authors' data handling: The study built a papillary thyroid cancer distant-metastasis classifier from CDR3 differences across clinicopathological groups. TCRdb redid the clone calls on the PCR reads using MiXCR. TCRdb, rather than the study authors, made the V and J calls. The sample holds around 15,000 clones, over 10% seen once. Each patient went into thyroid surgery without having received any treatment. To note about this clone: No antigen is known for it.

The material sequenced was blood. The TCR originated in a female donor with papillary thyroid cancer or a benign thyroid nodule (not recorded which). Some clones in this sample may be carry-over from other donors' samples.

The DNA of the CDR3 is TGTGCCAGTAGTACGGACGCAAGCTCTGGAAACACCATATATTTT. Translated: CASSTDASSGNTIYF. V and J are TRBV19 and TRBJ1-3; D gene ambiguous. From germline, CDR1 is LNHDA and CDR2 SQIVND (reference sequence). V gave up 4 bases and J gave up 0 bases, with 10 bases separating them. There are 15 residues in the CDR3. The entire variable domain, with the rest obtained from reference TRBV19 and TRBJ1-3, is as follows: DGGITQSPKYLFRKEGQNVTLSCEQNLNHDAMYWYRQDPGQGLRLIYYSQIVNDFQKGDIAEGYSVSREKKESFPLTVTSAQKNPTAFYLCASSTDASSGNTIYFGEGSWLTVV.